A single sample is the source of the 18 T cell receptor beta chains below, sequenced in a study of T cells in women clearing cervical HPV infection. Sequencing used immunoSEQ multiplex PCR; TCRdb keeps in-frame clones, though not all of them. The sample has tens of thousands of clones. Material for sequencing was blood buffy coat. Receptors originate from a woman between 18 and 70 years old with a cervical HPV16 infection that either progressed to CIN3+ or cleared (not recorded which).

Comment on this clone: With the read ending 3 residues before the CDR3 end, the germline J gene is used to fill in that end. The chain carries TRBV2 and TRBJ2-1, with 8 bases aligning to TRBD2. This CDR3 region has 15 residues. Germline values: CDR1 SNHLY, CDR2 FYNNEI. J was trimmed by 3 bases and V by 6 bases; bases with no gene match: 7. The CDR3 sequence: CASRWGRGDYNEQFF. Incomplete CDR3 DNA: TGTGCCAGCAGGTGGGGGCGGGGGGACTACAATGAG.

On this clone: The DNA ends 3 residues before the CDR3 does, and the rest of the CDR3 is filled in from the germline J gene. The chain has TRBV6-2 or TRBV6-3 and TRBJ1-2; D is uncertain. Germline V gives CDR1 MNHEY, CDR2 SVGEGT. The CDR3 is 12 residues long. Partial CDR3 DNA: TGTGCCAGCAGTAGGAGCGCCAATGAC. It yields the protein CASSRSAND. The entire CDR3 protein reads CASSRSANDYTF.

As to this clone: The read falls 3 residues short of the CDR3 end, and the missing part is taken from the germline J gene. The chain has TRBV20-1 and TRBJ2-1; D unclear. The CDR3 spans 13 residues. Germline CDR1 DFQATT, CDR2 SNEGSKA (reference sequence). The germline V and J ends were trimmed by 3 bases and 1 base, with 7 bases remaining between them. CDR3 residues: CSARIQSYNEQFF. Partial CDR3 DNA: TGCAGTGCTAGGATACAATCCTACAATGAG.

The sequenced CDR3 bases are TGTGCCAGCAGTGTAGCGGGAGGGGGCGGGGAG. This gives the protein CASSVAGGGGE. The full CDR3 protein is CASSVAGGGGELFF. The chain has TRBV6-2 or TRBV6-3 and TRBJ2-2; 11 bases match TRBD2. Sequencing ends 3 residues short of the CDR3 end; the germline J gene provides the rest. This CDR3 spans 14 amino acids. V lost 5 bases, J lost 7 bases, and 3 bases stayed unmatched. Germline V gives CDR1 MNHEY, CDR2 SVGEGT.

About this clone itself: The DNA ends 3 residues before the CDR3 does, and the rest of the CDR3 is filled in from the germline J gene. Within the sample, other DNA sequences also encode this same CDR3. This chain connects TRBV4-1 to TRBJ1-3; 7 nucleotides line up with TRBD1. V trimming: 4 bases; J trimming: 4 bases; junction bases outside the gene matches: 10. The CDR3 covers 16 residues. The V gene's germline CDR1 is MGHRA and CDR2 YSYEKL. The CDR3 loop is CASSRGQARRGNTIYF. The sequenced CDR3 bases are TGCGCCAGCAGCCGTGGACAGGCCCGAAGAGGAAACACC.

Incomplete CDR3 DNA: TGTGCCAGCAGCTTTTTGGGGAGGGGTAACACTGAA. It translates to CASSFLGRGNTE. The full CDR3 is CASSFLGRGNTEAFF. J is TRBJ1-1 and V is TRBV5-6, with D perhaps TRBD1 (5 bases). From the germline J gene comes the end of the CDR3, since the read stops 3 residues before it. CDR1 SGHDT and CDR2 YYEEEE come from the germline V gene. Between the trimmed V and J ends, which lost 2 bases and 2 bases, there was a span of 13 bases. The CDR3 totals 15 residues.

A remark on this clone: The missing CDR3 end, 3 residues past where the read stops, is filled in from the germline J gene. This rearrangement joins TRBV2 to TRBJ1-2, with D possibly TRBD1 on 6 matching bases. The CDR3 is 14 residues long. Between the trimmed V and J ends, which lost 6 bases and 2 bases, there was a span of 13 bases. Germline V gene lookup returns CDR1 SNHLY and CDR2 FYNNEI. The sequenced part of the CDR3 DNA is TGTGCCAGCAGACGAGGTCAGGGGAACTATGGC. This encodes CASRRGQGNYG. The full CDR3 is CASRRGQGNYGYTF.

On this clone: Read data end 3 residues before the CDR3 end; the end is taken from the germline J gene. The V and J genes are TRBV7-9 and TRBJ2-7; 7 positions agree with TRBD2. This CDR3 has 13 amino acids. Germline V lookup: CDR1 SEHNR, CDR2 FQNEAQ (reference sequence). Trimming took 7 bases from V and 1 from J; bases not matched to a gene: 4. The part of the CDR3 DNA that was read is TGTGCCAGCAACGGGGGAGGGTCCTACGAG. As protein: CASNGGGSYE. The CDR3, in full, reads CASNGGGSYEQYF.

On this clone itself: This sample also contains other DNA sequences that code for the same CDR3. Partial CDR3 DNA: TGTGCCAGCAGCGCCGAGGGGGCATCTGGAAACACC. Translating it yields CASSAEGASGNT. The CDR3 in its entirety is CASSAEGASGNTIYF. The genes are TRBV7-2 and TRBJ1-3; TRBD1 agrees at 7 bases. The read ends 3 residues shy of where the CDR3 ends; the end is completed using the germline J gene. Germline V lookup: CDR1 SGHTA, CDR2 FQGNSA. This CDR3 is 15 amino acids long. The trim removed 5 bases at V and 1 base at J, leaving 5 bases unmatched. The variable domain in full, with the rest retrieved from reference TRBV7-2 and TRBJ1-3, is GAGVSQSPSNKVTEKGKDVELRCDPISGHTALYWYRQSLGQGLEFLIYFQGNSAPDKSGLPSDRFSAERTGGSVSTLTIQRTQQEDSAVYLCASSAEGASGNTIYFGEGSWLTVV.

The CDR3 reads CASSPGSGPETQYF. The DNA read from the CDR3 is TGTGCCAGCTCACCAGGCTCGGGTCCGGAGACG. This sequence joins TRBV18 and TRBJ2-3; no clear D. The observed sequence ends 3 residues before the CDR3 terminus, with the missing tail filled in from the germline J gene. This CDR3 has 14 amino acids. Germline values: CDR1 KGHSH, CDR2 LQKENI.

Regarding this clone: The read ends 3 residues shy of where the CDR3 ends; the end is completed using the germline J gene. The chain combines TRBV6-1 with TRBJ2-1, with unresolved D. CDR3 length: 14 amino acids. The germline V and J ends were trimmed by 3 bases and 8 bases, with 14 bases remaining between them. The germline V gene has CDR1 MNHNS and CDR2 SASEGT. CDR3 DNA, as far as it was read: TGTGCCAGCAGTGAGCCGGGTTTTCGGGATGAG. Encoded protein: CASSEPGFRDE. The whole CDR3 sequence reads CASSEPGFRDEQFF.

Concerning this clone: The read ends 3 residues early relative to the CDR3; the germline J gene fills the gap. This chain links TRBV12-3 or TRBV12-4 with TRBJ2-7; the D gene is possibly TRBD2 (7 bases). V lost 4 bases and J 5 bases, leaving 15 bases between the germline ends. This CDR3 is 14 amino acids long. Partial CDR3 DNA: TGTGCCAGCAGTTCCTATCAGGGGAGGGACGAG. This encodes CASSSYQGRDE. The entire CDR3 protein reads CASSSYQGRDEQYF.

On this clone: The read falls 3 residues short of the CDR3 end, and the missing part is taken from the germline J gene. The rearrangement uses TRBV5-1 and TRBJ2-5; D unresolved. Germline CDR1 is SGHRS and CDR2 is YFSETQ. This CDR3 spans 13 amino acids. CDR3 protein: CASSLRRTDTQYF. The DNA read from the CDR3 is TGCGCCAGCAGCTTGAGGCGCACAGATACC. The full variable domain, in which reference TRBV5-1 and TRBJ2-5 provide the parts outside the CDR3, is KAGVTQTPRYLIKTRGQQVTLSCSPISGHRSVSWYQQTPGQGLQFLFEYFSETQRNKGNFPGRFSGRQFSNSRSEMNVSTLELGDSALYLCASSLRRTDTQYFGPGTRLLVL.

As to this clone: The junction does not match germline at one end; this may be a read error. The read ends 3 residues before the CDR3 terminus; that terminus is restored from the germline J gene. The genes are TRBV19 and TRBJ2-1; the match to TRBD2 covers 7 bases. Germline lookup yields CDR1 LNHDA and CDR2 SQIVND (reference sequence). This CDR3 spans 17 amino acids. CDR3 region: CASSWASGRTSNNEQFF. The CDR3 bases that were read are TGTGCCAGTAGTTGGGCTAGCGGACGGACCTCCAACAATGAG. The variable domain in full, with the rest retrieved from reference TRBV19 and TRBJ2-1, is DGGITQSPKYLFRKEGQNVTLSCEQNLNHDAMYWYRQDPGQGLRLIYYSQIVNDFQKGDIAEGYSVSREKKESFPLTVTSAQKNPTAFYLCASSWASGRTSNNEQFFGPGTRLTVL.

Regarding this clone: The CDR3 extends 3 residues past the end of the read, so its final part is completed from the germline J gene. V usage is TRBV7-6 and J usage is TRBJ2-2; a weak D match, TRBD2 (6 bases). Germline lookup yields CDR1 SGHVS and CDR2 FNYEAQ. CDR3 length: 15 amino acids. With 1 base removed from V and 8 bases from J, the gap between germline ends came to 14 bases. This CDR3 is CASSLGQGGQGELFF. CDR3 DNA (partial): TGTGCCAGCAGCTTAGGGCAGGGAGGCCAAGGGGAG.

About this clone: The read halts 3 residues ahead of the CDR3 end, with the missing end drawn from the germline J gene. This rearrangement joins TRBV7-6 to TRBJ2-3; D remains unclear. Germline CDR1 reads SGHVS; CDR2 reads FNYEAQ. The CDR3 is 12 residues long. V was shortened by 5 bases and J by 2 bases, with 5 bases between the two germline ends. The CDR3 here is CASSIHTDTQYF. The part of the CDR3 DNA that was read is TGTGCCAGCAGCATTCACACAGATACG.

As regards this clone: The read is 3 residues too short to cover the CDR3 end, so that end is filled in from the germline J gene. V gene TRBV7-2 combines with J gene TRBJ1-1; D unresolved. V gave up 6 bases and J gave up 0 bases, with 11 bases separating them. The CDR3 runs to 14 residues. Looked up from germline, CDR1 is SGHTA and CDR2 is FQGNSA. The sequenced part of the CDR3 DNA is TGTGCCAGCAGATCCACACATATGAACACTGAA. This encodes CASRSTHMNTE. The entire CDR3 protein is CASRSTHMNTEAFF. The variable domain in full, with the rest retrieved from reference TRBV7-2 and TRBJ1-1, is GAGVSQSPSNKVTEKGKDVELRCDPISGHTALYWYRQSLGQGLEFLIYFQGNSAPDKSGLPSDRFSAERTGGSVSTLTIQRTQQEDSAVYLCASRSTHMNTEAFFGQGTRLTVV.

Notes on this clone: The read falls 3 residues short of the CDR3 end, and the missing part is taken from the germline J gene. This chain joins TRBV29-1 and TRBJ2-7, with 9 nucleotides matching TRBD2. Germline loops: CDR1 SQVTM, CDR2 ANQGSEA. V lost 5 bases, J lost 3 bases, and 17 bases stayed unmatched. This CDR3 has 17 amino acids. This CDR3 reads CSVLQVGSGSMGYEQYF. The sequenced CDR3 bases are TGCAGCGTTCTCCAGGTGGGTAGCGGGAGCATGGGCTACGAG.